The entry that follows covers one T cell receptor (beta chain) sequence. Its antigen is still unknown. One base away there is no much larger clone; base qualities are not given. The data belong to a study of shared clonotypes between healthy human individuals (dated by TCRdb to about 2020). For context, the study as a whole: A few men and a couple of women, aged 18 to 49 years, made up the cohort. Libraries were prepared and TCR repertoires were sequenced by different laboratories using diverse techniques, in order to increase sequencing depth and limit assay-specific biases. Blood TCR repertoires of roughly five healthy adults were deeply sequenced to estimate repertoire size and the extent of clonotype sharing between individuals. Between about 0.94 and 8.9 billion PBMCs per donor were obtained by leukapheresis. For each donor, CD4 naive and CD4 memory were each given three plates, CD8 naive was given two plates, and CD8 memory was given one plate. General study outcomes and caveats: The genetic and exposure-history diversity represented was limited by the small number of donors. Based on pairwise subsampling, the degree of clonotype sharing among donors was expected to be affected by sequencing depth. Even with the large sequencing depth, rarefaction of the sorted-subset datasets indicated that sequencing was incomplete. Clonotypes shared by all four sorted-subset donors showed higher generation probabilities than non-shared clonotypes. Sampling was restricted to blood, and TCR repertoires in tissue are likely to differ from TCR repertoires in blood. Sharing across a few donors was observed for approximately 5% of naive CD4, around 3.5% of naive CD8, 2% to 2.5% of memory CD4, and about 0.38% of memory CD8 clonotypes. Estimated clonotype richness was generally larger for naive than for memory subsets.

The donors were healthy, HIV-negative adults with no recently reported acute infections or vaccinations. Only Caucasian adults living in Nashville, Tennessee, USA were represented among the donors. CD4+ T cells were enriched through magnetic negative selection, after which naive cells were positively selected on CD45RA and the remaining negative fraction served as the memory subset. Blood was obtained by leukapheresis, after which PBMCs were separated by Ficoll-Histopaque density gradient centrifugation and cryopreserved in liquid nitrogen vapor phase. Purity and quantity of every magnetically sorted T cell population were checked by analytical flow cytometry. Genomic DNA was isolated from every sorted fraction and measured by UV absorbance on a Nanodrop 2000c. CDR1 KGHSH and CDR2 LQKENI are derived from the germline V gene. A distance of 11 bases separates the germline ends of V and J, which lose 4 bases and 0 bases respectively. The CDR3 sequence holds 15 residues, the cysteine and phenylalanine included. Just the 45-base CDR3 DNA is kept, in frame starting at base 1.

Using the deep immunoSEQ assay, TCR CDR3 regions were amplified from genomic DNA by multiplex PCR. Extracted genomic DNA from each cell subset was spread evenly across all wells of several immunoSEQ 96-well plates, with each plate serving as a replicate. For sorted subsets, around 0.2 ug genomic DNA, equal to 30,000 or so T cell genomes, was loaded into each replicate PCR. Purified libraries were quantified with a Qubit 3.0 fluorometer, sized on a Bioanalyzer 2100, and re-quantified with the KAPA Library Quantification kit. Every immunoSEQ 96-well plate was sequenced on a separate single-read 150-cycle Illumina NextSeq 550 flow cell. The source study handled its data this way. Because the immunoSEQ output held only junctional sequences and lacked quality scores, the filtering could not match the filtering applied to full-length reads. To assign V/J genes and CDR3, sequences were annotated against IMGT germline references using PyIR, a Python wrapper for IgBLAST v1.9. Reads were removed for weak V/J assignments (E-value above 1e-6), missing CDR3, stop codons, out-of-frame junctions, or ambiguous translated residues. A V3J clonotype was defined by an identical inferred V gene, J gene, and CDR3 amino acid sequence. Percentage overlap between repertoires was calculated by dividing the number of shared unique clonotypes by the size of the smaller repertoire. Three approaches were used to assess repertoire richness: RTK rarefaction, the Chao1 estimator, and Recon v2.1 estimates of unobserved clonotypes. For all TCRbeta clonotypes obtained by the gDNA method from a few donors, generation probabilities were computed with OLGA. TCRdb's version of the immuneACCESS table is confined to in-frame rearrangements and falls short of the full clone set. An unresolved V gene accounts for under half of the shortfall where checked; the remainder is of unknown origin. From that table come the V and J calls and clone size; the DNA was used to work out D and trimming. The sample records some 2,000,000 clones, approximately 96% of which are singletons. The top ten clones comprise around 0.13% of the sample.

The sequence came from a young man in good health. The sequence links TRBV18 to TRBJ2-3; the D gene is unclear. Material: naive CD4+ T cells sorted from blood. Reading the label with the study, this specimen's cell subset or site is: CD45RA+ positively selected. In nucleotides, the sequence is TGTGCCAGCTCACTCGGACGGGTGAGCACAGATACGCAGTATTTT. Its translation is CASSLGRVSTDTQYF.